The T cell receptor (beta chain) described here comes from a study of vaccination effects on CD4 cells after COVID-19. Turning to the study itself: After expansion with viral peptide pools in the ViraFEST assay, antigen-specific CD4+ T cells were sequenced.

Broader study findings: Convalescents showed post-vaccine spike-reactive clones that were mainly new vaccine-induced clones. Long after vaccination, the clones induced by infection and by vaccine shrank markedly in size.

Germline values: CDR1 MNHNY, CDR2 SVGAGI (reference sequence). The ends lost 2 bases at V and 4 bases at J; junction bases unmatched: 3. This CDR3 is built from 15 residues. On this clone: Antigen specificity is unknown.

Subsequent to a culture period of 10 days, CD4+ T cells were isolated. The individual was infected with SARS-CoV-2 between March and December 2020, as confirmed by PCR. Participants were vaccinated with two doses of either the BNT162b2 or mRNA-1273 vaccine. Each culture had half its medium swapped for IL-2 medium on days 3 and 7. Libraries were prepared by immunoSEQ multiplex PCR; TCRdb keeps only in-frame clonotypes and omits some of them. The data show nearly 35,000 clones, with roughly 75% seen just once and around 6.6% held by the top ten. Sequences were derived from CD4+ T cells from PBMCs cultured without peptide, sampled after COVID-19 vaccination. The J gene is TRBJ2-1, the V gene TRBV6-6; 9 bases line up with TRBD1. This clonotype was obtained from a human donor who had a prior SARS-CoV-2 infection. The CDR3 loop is CASSYGQGTYNEQFF. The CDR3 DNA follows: TGTGCCAGCAGTTACGGACAGGGGACGTACAATGAGCAGTTCTTC.